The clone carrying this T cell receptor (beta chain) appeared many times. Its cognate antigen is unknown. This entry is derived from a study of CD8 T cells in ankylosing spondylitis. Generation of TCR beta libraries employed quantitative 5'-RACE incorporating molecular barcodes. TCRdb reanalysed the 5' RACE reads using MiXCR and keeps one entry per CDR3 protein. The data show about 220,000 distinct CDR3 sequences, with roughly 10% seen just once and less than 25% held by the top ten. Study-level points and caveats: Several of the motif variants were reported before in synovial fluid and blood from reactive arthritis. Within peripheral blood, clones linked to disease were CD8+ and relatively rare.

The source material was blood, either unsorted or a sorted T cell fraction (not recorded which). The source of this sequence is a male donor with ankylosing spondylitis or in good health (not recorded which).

CDR3 bases: TGCGCCAGCAGCTTGGGGGACAGATTCCTCACAGATACGCAGTATTTT. It translates to CASSLGDRFLTDTQYF. The chain recombines TRBV5-1 with TRBJ2-3, with TRBD1 matching 7 bases. The trim removed 0 bases at V and 2 bases at J, leaving 6 bases unmatched. The CDR3 contains 16 residues. Germline assignment: CDR1 SGHRS and CDR2 YFSETQ. Supplemented by reference TRBV5-1 and TRBJ2-3, the full variable domain reads KAGVTQTPRYLIKTRGQQVTLSCSPISGHRSVSWYQQTPGQGLQFLFEYFSETQRNKGNFPGRFSGRQFSNSRSEMNVSTLELGDSALYLCASSLGDRFLTDTQYFGPGTRLTVL.